A single sample gave rise to the 27 T cell receptor beta chains below, sequenced in a study of blood T cell repertoires in COVID-19 (dated by TCRdb to about 2020). Library preparation employed the immunoSEQ multiplex PCR assay. TCRdb carries this immuneACCESS record with in-frame sequences only. Its versions omit some clonotypes, under half of them owing to an unresolved V gene in the studies checked, with the rest unexplained. Present in this sample are 110,000 to 150,000 clones, about 84% of which were seen just once. The ten biggest clones cover about 5% of the sample. The sample consisted of peripheral blood. Source of these receptors: a woman aged 50 to 60 with acute or convalescent COVID-19.

CDR3 nucleotide sequence: TGTGCCAGCAGCCAAGCGGAGGGGGGGGCGGACAATGAGCAGTTCTTC. Its translation: CASSQAEGGADNEQFF. The V and J genes are TRBV14 and TRBJ2-1; D perhaps matches TRBD2 (7 bases). This CDR3 comprises 16 residues. V was clipped by 1 base and J by 5 bases, with 15 bases between them. Per the germline V gene, CDR1 is SGHDN and CDR2 is FVKESK.

J is TRBJ1-2 and V is TRBV4-2; D unclear. The CDR3 consists of 15 residues. Trimming took off 0 bases at V and 7 bases at J, with 15 bases between the two ends. Germline CDR1 and CDR2: LGHNA and YNFKEQ. CDR3 coding DNA: TGTGCCAGCAGCCAAGACTCGGGGAACTGGGGTGGCTACACCTTC. Translation gives CASSQDSGNWGGYTF.

The rearrangement links TRBV7-2 to TRBJ2-7; the D is unclear. CDR3 size: 15 residues. Germline CDR1 and CDR2: SGHTA and FQGNSA. V dropped 1 base and J dropped 1 base, with 11 bases sitting between them. The CDR3: CASSLVHTESYEQYF. The DNA for the CDR3 is TGTGCCAGCAGCTTAGTACACACAGAATCCTACGAGCAGTACTTC.

CDR3: CASSPSLIEKLFF. The CDR3, as DNA: TGTGCCAGCAGTCCTTCCTTAATAGAAAAACTGTTTTTT. The chain is built from TRBV7-8 and TRBJ1-4; D is ambiguous. V lost 6 bases to trimming and J lost 8 bases, with 13 bases between them. Germline assignment: CDR1 SGHVS and CDR2 FQNEAQ. The CDR3 is made up of 13 amino acids.

The V call is TRBV6-5, the J call TRBJ2-7; D is possibly TRBD2 (5 bases). This CDR3 comprises 16 residues. Trimming took off 1 base at V and 3 bases at J, with 16 bases between the two ends. CDR1 MNHEY and CDR2 SVGAGI come from the germline V gene. The CDR3 nucleotides read TGTGCCAGCAGTTACTTCCCGGGGTCGACTATCTACGAGCAGTACTTC. The encoded protein is CASSYFPGSTIYEQYF.

The chain has TRBV6-5 and TRBJ1-1; 7 positions match TRBD1. Germline V gives CDR1 MNHEY, CDR2 SVGAGI. The CDR3 is made up of 16 amino acids. Trimming took 4 bases from V and 3 from J; bases not matched to a gene: 11. The CDR3 coding sequence is TGTGCCAGCAGTTCCCCGGGCGAGGGGGCTTACACTGAAGCTTTCTTT. Amino acids: CASSSPGEGAYTEAFF.

The rearrangement uses TRBV7-2 and TRBJ2-3, with unresolved D. V lost 4 bases and J lost 5, with 7 bases in between. The V gene's germline CDR1 is SGHTA and CDR2 FQGNSA. The CDR3 is 12 amino acids. The CDR3 DNA follows: TGTGCCAGCAGCTCGGTTTTAGATACGCAGTATTTT. This encodes CASSSVLDTQYF.

In this sample, this clone turned up a few times. The rearrangement uses TRBV28 and TRBJ2-1, with D perhaps TRBD2 (5 bases). Germline CDR1 is MDHEN and CDR2 is SYDVKM. CDR3 length: 13 amino acids. The V and J ends lost 7 bases and 0 bases respectively, with 7 bases between them. Here the CDR3 DNA reads TGTGCCAGCATTGGGAGCTCCTACAATGAGCAGTTCTTC. This translates into CASIGSSYNEQFF.

The chain is built from TRBV18 and TRBJ2-2; D gene unclear. Trimming stripped 4 bases from V and 4 bases from J, with 13 bases between. The CDR3 runs to 15 residues. CDR1 is KGHSH, CDR2 LQKENI, per germline. The CDR3 loop reads CASSRPTGGTGELFF. The CDR3 DNA sequence: TGTGCCAGCTCACGACCCACGGGTGGCACCGGGGAGCTGTTTTTT.

The J gene is TRBJ2-1, the V gene TRBV6-2 or TRBV6-3; TRBD2 agrees at 10 bases. V was clipped by 2 bases and J by 9 bases; unmatched bases: 7. The germline gives CDR1 MNHEY, CDR2 SVGEGT. This CDR3 has 15 amino acids. The CDR3, as DNA: TGTGCCAGCAGTTACCCGCTAGCGGGGGTAGCTGAGCAGTTCTTC. Amino acids: CASSYPLAGVAEQFF.

The CDR3 DNA reads TGTGCCAGCTCACCACCGGGCGATCCGGGACAGGGAGCCTACGAGCAGTACTTC. It codes for CASSPPGDPGQGAYEQYF. This chain joins TRBV18 and TRBJ2-7, with TRBD1 identical over 9 bases. Germline trimming cut 0 bases from V and 2 bases from J; bases unmatched to any gene: 11. Germline V gene data show CDR1 as KGHSH and CDR2 as LQKENI. The CDR3 is 18 amino acids.

The chain joins TRBV7-2 to TRBJ2-7, with unresolved D. Germline-derived CDR1 and CDR2 are SGHTA and FQGNSA. Trimming removed 4 bases from V and 5 bases from J, with 12 bases in between. The CDR3 has 13 residues. The CDR3 coding sequence is TGTGCCAGCAGCTCCGCCAGGTCGGACGAGCAGTACTTC. It is translated as CASSSARSDEQYF.

The gene calls are TRBV28 and TRBJ1-1; 7 bases line up with TRBD1. V lost 5 bases and J lost 0; bases outside the gene matches: 12. This CDR3 spans 17 amino acids. CDR1 is MDHEN, CDR2 SYDVKM, per germline. The DNA of the CDR3 is TGTGCCAGCAGTGCAGACTCGACAGGGCGTTTGAACACTGAAGCTTTCTTT. Translating it yields CASSADSTGRLNTEAFF.

The chain joins TRBV18 to TRBJ1-4, with TRBD1 matching 8 bases. CDR1 and CDR2 from the germline V gene are KGHSH and LQKENI. The CDR3 extends over 17 amino acids. V trimming: 3 bases; J trimming: 8 bases; junction bases outside the gene matches: 14. Written as DNA, the CDR3 is TGTGCCAGCTCACCTCGGTTTGTTTCAGGGGGCGAGGAAAAACTGTTTTTT. As protein: CASSPRFVSGGEEKLFF.

V is TRBV2 and J is TRBJ1-1; D remains unclear. The CDR3 runs to 15 residues. With 6 bases removed from V and 4 bases from J, the gap between germline ends came to 18 bases. CDR1 and CDR2 from the germline V gene are SNHLY and FYNNEI. The CDR3: CASRRRVGESTEAFF. In nucleotides, the CDR3 is TGTGCCAGCAGGAGGAGGGTCGGAGAGAGCACTGAAGCTTTCTTT. Filled out from reference TRBV2 and TRBJ1-1, the complete variable domain reads EPEVTQTPSHQVTQMGQEVILRCVPISNHLYFYWYRQILGQKVEFLVSFYNNEISEKSEIFDDQFSVERPDGSNFTLKIRSTKLEDSAMYFCASRRRVGESTEAFFGQGTRLTVV.

V gene TRBV7-3 combines with J gene TRBJ2-1; D not resolved. The CDR3 has 14 residues. Germline-derived CDR1 and CDR2 are SGHTA and FQGTGA. V lost 0 bases and J 1 base, leaving 4 bases between the germline ends. CDR3 coding DNA: TGTGCCAGCAGCTTAACTCCTTCCTACAATGAGCAGTTCTTC. It encodes CASSLTPSYNEQFF.

This clone occurred a few times. This chain joins TRBV2 and TRBJ2-7; possibly TRBD2 for D (5 bases). Trimming pared 2 bases from V and 4 bases from J, leaving 6 bases between. Germline V lookup: CDR1 SNHLY, CDR2 FYNNEI. There are 12 residues in the CDR3. The CDR3 DNA follows: TGTGCCAGCAGTGAACTAGCTTACGAGCAGTACTTC. Its protein product is CASSELAYEQYF.

At least ten counts were recorded for this clone. V usage is TRBV12-3 or TRBV12-4 and J usage is TRBJ2-1; D uncertain. Trimming removed 7 bases from V and 12 bases from J, with 13 bases in between. The CDR3 totals 11 residues. The CDR3 region has the DNA TGTGCCAGCACCTCTTCTAGTGGGCAGTTCTTC. Translated, it gives CASTSSSGQFF.

This clone showed up just once. The rearrangement uses TRBV7-9 and TRBJ1-5; D is undetermined. This CDR3 has 13 residues. The germline V gene has CDR1 SEHNR and CDR2 FQNEAQ (reference sequence). The V end was cut by 3 bases, the J end by 5 bases, with 8 bases between. This chain's CDR3 is CASSFTGDQPQHF. The CDR3 bases are TGTGCCAGCAGCTTTACGGGTGATCAGCCCCAGCATTTT.

The rearrangement joins TRBV7-2 to TRBJ2-1, with TRBD1 matching 7 bases. Germline loops: CDR1 SGHTA, CDR2 FQGNSA. The V and J ends lost 4 bases and 4 bases, in that order; junction bases with no gene match: 16. This CDR3 spans 18 amino acids. The CDR3, as DNA: TGTGCCAGCAGCTCGCCCTTCGCCGGGACAGCGAATTACAATGAGCAGTTCTTC. Translating gives CASSSPFAGTANYNEQFF.

There are a few counts of this clone. The V call is TRBV7-9, the J call TRBJ1-5; tentative D call: TRBD1 (5 bases). In germline, CDR1 is SEHNR, CDR2 FQNEAQ (reference sequence). With 4 bases removed from V and 4 bases from J, the gap between germline ends came to 14 bases. This CDR3 has 15 amino acids. The DNA for the CDR3 is TGTGCCAGCAGCTCCTGGCAGGGAGGAAATCAGCCCCAGCATTTT. Protein: CASSSWQGGNQPQHF.

Ten or more counts support this clone. The chain recombines TRBV4-2 with TRBJ1-3; D gene uncertain. CDR1 LGHNA and CDR2 YNFKEQ come from the germline V gene. The ends were cut back, 0 bases at V and 0 bases at J, with 6 bases in the middle. The CDR3 covers 15 residues. The CDR3 bases are TGTGCCAGCAGCCAAGATGACAACTCTGGAAACACCATATATTTT. Its translation: CASSQDDNSGNTIYF.

This chain connects TRBV5-1 to TRBJ2-7, with D possibly TRBD1 on 6 matching bases. This CDR3 is 12 amino acids long. Trimming removed 5 bases at V and 3 bases at J, with 9 bases between. Germline CDR1 reads SGHRS; CDR2 reads YFSETQ. Written as DNA, the CDR3 is TGCGCCAGCAGACTGGACAGCTACGAGCAGTACTTC. Protein product: CASRLDSYEQYF.

On this clone itself: The junction differs from germline at one of its ends, possibly a read error. V and J are TRBV3-1 (or the pseudogene TRBV3-2) and TRBJ1-4; 8 nucleotides match TRBD1. Germline loops: CDR1 LGHDT, CDR2 YNNKEL (reference sequence). The CDR3 is 13 amino acids. The CDR3 DNA is TGTGCCGGCAGCCAACAGGGGGGCGAAAAACTGTTTTTT. Its protein is CAGSQQGGEKLFF.

The chain links TRBV30 to TRBJ2-7, with 7 bases aligning to TRBD1. CDR3 size: 13 residues. J was trimmed by 6 bases and V by 2 bases; bases with no gene match: 7. Looked up from germline, CDR1 is GTSNPN and CDR2 is SVGIG (reference sequence). This CDR3 reads CAWSYPGGREQYF. The CDR3 DNA sequence: TGTGCCTGGAGTTATCCAGGGGGTCGCGAGCAGTACTTC.

The rearrangement joins TRBV21-1 to TRBJ2-7; TRBD2, the table's D call, was not compared with the DNA. TRBV21-1 is described as a pseudogene. The CDR3 spans 9 residues. DNA of the CDR3: TGTGCCAGCAAGCGCGAGCAGTACTTC. It is translated as CASKREQYF.

The rearrangement uses TRBV6-2 or TRBV6-3 and TRBJ2-6; the D is unclear. The CDR3 extends over 15 amino acids. Trimming removed 3 bases at V and 2 bases at J, with 8 bases between. Germline-derived CDR1 and CDR2 are MNHEY and SVGEGT. Here the CDR3 reads CASSYGSAGANVLTF. CDR3 nucleotide sequence: TGTGCCAGCAGTTATGGCAGCGCTGGGGCCAACGTCCTGACTTTC.